This T cell receptor (beta chain) is drawn from a study of Graves' ophthalmopathy and Graves' hyperthyroidism. General study findings and limits: Predictions made by the model for ophthalmopathy progression reached roughly 64% sensitivity and less than 80% specificity.

The germline gives CDR1 MNHEY, CDR2 SVGAGI. CDR3 length: 13 amino acids. The V gene lost 0 bases and the J gene lost 5 bases, with 7 bases spanning the gap. This clonotype was observed a handful of times. Antigen unknown. Scientists amplified the TCR beta CDR3 regions from RNA transcripts. First-round RT-PCR employed HTBI primers, with a second-round multiplex PCR after it. Via MiXCR, TCRdb re-called the multiplex PCR reads, giving one row per CDR3 protein. The sample holds hundreds of thousands of distinct CDR3 sequences, 22% seen once. Hyperthyroidism patients, all newly diagnosed, had under 2 months' duration and ages of 18 to 65. Exclusion covered patients with other autoimmune diseases or uncontrolled infections (as well as pregnancy or lactation).

The chain couples TRBV6-5 to TRBJ1-1; D ambiguous. The sample comprised peripheral blood. This sequence originates from a woman aged 18-30 years with stable Graves' hyperthyroidism. Some clones in this sample may be carry-over from other donors' samples. The CDR3 loop is CASSYSKGTEAFF. CDR3 nucleotide sequence: TGTGCCAGCAGTTACTCGAAAGGAACTGAAGCTTTCTTT.